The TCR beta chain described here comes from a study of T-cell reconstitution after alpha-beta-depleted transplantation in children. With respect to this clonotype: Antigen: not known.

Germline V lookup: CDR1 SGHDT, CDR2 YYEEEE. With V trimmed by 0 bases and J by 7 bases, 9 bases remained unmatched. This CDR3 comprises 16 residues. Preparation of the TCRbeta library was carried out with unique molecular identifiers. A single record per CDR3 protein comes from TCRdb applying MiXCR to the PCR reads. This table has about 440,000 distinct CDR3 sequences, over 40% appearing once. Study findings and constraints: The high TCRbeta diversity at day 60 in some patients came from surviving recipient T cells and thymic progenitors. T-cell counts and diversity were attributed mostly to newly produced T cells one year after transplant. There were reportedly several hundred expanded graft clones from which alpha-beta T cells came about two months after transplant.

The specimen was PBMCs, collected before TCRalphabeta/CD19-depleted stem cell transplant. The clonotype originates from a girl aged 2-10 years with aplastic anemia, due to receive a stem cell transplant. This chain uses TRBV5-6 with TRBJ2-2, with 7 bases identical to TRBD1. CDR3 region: CASSLVGDRVGGELFF. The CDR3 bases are TGTGCCAGCAGCTTGGTCGGCGACAGGGTTGGCGGGGAGCTGTTTTTT.